This TCR beta chain comes out of a study of post-analysis software for immune sequencing data. Study-wide context: Relapsing-remitting, secondary progressive and progressive-relapsing forms of multiple sclerosis all featured among disease courses. General observations from the study: Patients had higher frequencies than controls of roughly five TRBV segments, including TRBV5-6, TRBV5-1 and TRBV20-1.

The CDR3 extends over 15 amino acids. From germline, CDR1 is SEHNR and CDR2 FQNEAQ (reference sequence). V gave up 1 base and J gave up 1 base, with 10 bases separating them. A note on this clonotype: The antigen is not known.

The TCR beta cDNA libraries carried unique molecular identifiers. Each sample of roughly 1 to 11 million input T cells yielded approximately 500,000 cDNA molecules, so each molecule approximated one T cell. A single record per CDR3 protein comes from TCRdb applying MiXCR to the PCR reads. The sample contains 350,000 to 500,000 distinct CDR3 sequences, more than 30% of which appear only once. This sequence joins TRBV7-9 and TRBJ2-5; D gene unclear. Sequenced input: blood. The TCR comes from a girl aged 2 to 10 with multiple sclerosis. The CDR3 reads CASSLVGSLQETQYF. The CDR3 bases are TGTGCCAGCAGCTTAGTAGGTAGTCTCCAAGAGACCCAGTACTTC. The full variable domain, in which reference TRBV7-9 and TRBJ2-5 provide the parts outside the CDR3, is DTGVSQNPRHKITKRGQNVTFRCDPISEHNRLYWYRQTLGQGPEFLTYFQNEAQLEKSRLLSDRFSAERPKGSFSTLEIQRTEQGDSAMYLCASSLVGSLQETQYFGPGTRLLVL.